This T cell receptor beta chain was profiled in a study of tumor-infiltrating lymphocytes in localized non-small cell lung cancer. V was clipped by 2 bases and J by 5 bases, with 9 bases between them. The CDR3 spans 14 residues. Germline-derived CDR1 and CDR2 are SGHTA and FQGNSA. Here immunoSEQ multiplex PCR was the method, and the copy in TCRdb shows in-frame clones only, minus some. In the table there are 13,000 to 15,000 clones, 81% of which are singletons. The sequence was collected from a human donor with non-small cell lung cancer. V usage is TRBV7-2 and J usage is TRBJ2-2; D tentatively fits TRBD1 or TRBD2 (5 bases each). Material for sequencing was lung tumor tissue. In nucleotides, the CDR3 is TGTGCCAGCAGCTTACGCAGGGAGACCGGGGAGCTGTTTTTT. This translates into CASSLRRETGELFF. The full variable domain, with the rest looked up from reference TRBV7-2 and TRBJ2-2, is GAGVSQSPSNKVTEKGKDVELRCDPISGHTALYWYRQSLGQGLEFLIYFQGNSAPDKSGLPSDRFSAERTGGSVSTLTIQRTQQEDSAVYLCASSLRRETGELFFGEGSRLTVL.